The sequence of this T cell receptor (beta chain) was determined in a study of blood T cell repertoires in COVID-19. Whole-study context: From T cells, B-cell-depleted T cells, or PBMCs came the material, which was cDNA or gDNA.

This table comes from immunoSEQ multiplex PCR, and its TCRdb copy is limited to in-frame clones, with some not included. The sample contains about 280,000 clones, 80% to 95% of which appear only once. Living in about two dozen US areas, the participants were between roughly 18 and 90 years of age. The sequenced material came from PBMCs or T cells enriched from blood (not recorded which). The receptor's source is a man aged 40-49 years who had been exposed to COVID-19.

CDR3 nucleotide sequence: TGTGCCAGCAGCTCCGACAAGACCTTAAACTTCTATGGCTACACCTTC. Protein: CASSSDKTLNFYGYTF. This chain connects TRBV7-6 to TRBJ1-2; D is unclear. Germline assignment: CDR1 SGHVS and CDR2 FNYEAQ. Trimming removed 4 bases from V and 4 bases from J, with 19 bases in between. The CDR3 has 16 amino acids.